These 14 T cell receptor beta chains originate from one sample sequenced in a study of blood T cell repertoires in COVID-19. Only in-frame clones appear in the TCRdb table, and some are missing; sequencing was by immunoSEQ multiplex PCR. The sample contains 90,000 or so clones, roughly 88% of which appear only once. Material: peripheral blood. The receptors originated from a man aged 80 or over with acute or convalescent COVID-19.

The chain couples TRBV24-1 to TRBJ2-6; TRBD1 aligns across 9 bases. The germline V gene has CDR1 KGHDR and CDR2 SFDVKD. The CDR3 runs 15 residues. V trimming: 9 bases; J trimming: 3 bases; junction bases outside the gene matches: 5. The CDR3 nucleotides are TGTGCCACCGAGGACAGGGGAAGTGGGGCCAACGTCCTGACTTTC. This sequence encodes CATEDRGSGANVLTF.

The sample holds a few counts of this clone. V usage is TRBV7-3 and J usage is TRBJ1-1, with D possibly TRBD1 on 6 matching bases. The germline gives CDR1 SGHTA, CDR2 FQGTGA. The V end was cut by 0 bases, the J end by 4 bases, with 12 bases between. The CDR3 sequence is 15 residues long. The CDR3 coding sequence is TGTGCCAGCAGCTTAACCCCAGGGGTGGGCACTGAAGCTTTCTTT. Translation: CASSLTPGVGTEAFF.

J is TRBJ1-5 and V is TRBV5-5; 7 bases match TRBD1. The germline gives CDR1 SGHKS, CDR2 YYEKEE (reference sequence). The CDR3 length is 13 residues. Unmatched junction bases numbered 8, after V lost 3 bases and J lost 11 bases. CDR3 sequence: CASSWDSTRAQHF. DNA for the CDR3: TGTGCCAGCAGCTGGGACAGCACTAGGGCCCAGCATTTT.

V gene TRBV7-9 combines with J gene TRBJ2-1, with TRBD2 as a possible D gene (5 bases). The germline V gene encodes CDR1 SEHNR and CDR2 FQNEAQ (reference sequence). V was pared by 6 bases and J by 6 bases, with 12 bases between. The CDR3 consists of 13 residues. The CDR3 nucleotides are TGTGCCAGCAGACCAGGACTTTCCAATGAGCAGTTCTTC. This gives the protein CASRPGLSNEQFF.

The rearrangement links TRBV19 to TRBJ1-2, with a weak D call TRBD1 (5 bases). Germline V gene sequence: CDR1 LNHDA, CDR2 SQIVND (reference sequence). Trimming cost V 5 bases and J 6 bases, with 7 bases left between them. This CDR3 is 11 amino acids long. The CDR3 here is CASSLRDGYTF. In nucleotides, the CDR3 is TGTGCCAGTAGTCTCAGGGATGGCTACACCTTC.

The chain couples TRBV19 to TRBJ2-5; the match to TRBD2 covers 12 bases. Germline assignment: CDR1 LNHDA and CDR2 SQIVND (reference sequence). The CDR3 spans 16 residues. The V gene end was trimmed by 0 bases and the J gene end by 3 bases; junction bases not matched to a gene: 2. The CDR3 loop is CASSIERTSGKETQYF. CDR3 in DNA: TGTGCCAGTAGTATAGAGCGGACTAGCGGGAAAGAGACCCAGTACTTC.

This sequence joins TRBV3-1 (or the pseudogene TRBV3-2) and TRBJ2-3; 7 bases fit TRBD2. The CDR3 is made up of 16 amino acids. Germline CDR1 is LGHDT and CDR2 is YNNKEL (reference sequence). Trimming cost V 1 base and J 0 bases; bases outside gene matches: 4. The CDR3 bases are TGTGCCAGCAGCCAAGTCTCTAGCGGAAGCACAGATACGCAGTATTTT. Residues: CASSQVSSGSTDTQYF.

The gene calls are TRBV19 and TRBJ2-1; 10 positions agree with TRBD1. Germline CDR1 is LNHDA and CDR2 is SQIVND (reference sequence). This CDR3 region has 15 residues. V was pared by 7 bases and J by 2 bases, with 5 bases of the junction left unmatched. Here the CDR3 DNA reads TGTGCCAGTACCCCGGGACAGGGGCCCTACAATGAGCAGTTCTTC. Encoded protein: CASTPGQGPYNEQFF.

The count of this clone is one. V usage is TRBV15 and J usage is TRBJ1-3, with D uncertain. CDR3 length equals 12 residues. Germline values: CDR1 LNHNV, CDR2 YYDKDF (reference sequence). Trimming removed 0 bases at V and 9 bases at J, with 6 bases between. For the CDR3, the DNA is TGTGCCACCAGCAGAGATCCGGGCACCATATATTTT. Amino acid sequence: CATSRDPGTIYF.

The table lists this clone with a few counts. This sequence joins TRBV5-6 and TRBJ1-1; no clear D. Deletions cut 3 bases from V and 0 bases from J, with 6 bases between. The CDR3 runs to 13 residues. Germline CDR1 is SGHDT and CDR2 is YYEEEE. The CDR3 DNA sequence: TGTGCCAGCAGCTCACTATTGAACACTGAAGCTTTCTTT. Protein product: CASSSLLNTEAFF.

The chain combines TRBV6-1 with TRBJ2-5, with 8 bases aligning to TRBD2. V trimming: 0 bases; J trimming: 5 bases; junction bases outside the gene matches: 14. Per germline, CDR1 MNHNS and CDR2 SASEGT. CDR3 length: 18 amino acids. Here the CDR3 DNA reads TGTGCCAGCAGTGAAGCGGCCATAGCGGGGAGGTTTGGGGAGACCCAGTACTTC. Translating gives CASSEAAIAGRFGETQYF.

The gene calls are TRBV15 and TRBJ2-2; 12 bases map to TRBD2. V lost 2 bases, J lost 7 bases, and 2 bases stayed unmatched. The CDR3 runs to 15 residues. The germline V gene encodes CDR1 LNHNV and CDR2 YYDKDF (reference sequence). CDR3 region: CATSRLAGGIGELFF. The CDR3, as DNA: TGTGCCACCAGCAGACTAGCGGGAGGGATCGGGGAGCTGTTTTTT. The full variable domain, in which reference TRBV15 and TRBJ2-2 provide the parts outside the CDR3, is DAMVIQNPRYQVTQFGKPVTLSCSQTLNHNVMYWYQQKSSQAPKLLFHYYDKDFNNEADTPDNFQSRRPNTSFCFLDIRSPGLGDTAMYLCATSRLAGGIGELFFGEGSRLTVL.

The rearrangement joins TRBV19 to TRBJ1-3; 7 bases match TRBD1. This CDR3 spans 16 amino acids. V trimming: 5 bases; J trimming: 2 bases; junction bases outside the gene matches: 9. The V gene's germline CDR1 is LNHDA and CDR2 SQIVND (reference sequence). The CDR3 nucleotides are TGTGCCAGTAGTCCGAAGGGAACAGGGGCTGGAAACACCATATATTTT. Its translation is CASSPKGTGAGNTIYF.

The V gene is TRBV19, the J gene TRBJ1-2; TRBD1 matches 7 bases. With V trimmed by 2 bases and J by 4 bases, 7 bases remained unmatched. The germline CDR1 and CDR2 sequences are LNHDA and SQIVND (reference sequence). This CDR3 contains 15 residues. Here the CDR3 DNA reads TGTGCCAGTAGTATACCGGGACAGCTTTTCTATGGCTACACCTTC. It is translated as CASSIPGQLFYGYTF.